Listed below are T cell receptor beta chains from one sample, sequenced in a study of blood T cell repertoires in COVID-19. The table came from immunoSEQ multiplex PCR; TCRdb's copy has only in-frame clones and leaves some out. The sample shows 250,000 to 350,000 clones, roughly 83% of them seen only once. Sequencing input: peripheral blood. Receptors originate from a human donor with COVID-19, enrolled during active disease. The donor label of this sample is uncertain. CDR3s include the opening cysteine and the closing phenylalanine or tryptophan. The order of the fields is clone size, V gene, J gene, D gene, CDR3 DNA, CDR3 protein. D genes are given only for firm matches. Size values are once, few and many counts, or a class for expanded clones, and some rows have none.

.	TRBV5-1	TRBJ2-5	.	TGCGCCAGCAGCTTGGCGGGGGAGACCCAGTACTTC	CASSLAGETQYF
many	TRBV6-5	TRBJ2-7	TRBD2	TGTGCCAGCAGGACTAGCGGGACTGCCTCCGAGCAGTACTTC	CASRTSGTASEQYF
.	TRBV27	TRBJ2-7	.	TGTGCCAGCAGTTCCACCTATGGCTACGAGCAGTACTTC	CASSSTYGYEQYF
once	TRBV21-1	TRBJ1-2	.	TGTGCCAGCAGCAACCTCTTTAGCCATGGCTACACCTTC	CASSNLFSHGYTF
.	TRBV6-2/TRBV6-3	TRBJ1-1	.	TGTGCCAGCAGCTCCCTGATGGGGGGTGGCACTGAAGCTTTCTTT	CASSSLMGGGTEAFF
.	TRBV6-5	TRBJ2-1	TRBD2	TGTGCCAGCAGCCGGCACACCAGCGGGGGAAGTGAGCAGTTCTTC	CASSRHTSGGSEQFF
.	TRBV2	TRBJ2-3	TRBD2	TGTGCCAGCGTCCGACTAGCGGGAGGGGCAGATACGCAGTATTTT	CASVRLAGGADTQYF
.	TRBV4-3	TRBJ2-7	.	TGCGCCAGCAGCCAAGGTCCGCGGGCCTACGAGCAGTACTTC	CASSQGPRAYEQYF
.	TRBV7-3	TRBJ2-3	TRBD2	TGTGCCAGCAGCAGTAGCGGGAGAACGACAGATACGCAGTATTTT	CASSSSGRTTDTQYF
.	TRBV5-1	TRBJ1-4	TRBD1	TGCGCCAGCAGCTTCGGACAGGGAGGAGAAAAACTGTTTTTT	CASSFGQGGEKLFF
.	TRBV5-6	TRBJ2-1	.	TGTGCCAGCAGGGTCATCGGGGAGAACAATGAGCAGTTCTTC	CASRVIGENNEQFF
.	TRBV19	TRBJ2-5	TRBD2	TGTGCCGCGGGGGGGACTAGCGAAGAGACCCAGTACTTC	CAAGGTSEETQYF
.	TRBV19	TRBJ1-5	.	TGTGCCAGTAGTACGACAGGCGGCAATCAGCCCCAGCATTTT	CASSTTGGNQPQHF
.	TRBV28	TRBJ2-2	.	TGTGCCAGCAGCGTACTAGGAAAGCTGTTTTTT	CASSVLGKLFF
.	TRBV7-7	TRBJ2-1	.	TGTGCTAGCAGTAACAGGGCCAATGAGCAGTTCTTC	CASSNRANEQFF
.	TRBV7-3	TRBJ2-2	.	TGTGCCAGCAACTGGGAGTCGGGGAACACCGGGGAGCTGTTTTTT	CASNWESGNTGELFF
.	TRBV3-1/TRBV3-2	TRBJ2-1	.	TGTGCCAGCAGCCAAGATAGAAGGGGTGTATACAATGAGCAGTTCTTC	CASSQDRRGVYNEQFF
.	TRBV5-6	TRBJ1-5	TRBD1	TGTGCCAGCAGCTTCACAGGGGATTATAGCAATCAGCCCCAGCATTTT	CASSFTGDYSNQPQHF
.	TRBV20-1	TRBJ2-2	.	TGCAGTGCCAGTCACCCACGTGGAGCGAACACCGGGGAGCTGTTTTTT	CSASHPRGANTGELFF
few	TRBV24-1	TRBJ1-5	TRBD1	TGTGCCACCAGTGATTTCCCACAGGGGGTTGGCAATCAGCCCCAGCATTTT	CATSDFPQGVGNQPQHF
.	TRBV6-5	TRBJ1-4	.	.	CASSSSPGAGEEKLFF
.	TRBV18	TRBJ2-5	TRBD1	TGTGCCAGCTCCCGTGGACAGGGGGAGACCCAGTACTTC	CASSRGQGETQYF
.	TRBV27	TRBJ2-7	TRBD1	TGTGCCAGCAGTATAGGACAGGGGAGCTTTTACGAGCAGTACTTC	CASSIGQGSFYEQYF
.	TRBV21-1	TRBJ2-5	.	TGTGCCAGCAGCAAGCCCCGGAGGCAGTCCCGGACCCAGTACTTC	CASSKPRRQSRTQYF
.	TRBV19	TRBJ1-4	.	TGTGCCAGTACAAGAGCGGGGGATTATGAAAAACTGTTTTTT	CASTRAGDYEKLFF
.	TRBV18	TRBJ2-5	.	TGTGCCAGCTCACCCGACACACAAGAGACCCAGTACTTC	CASSPDTQETQYF
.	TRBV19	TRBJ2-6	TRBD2	TGTGCCAGTAGTATACCCGGACTAGCGGGGCGCTCTGGGGCCAACGTCCTGACTTTC	CASSIPGLAGRSGANVLTF
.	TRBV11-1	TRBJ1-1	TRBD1	TGTGCCAGCAGGTGGGCTCGACAGGGGGAAGCTTTCTTT	CASRWARQGEAFF
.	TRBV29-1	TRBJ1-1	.	TGCAGCGTTCAAAGGGGCGGGACGGAAGCTTTCTTT	CSVQRGGTEAFF
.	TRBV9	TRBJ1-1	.	TGTGCCAGCAGCGACGGCGGGACTGAAGCTTTCTTT	CASSDGGTEAFF
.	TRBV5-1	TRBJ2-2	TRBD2	TGCGCCAGCAGCTCCCCGCGGGAGAGGAGTTACACCGGGGAGCTGTTTTTT	CASSSPRERSYTGELFF
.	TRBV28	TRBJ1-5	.	TGTGCCAGCAGTAAAGCTCAGCCCCAGCATTTT	CASSKAQPQHF
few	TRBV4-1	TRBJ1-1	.	TGCGCCAGCAGCCAAGATCTTGGGCAGGGTACGTCTGAAGCTTTCTTT	CASSQDLGQGTSEAFF
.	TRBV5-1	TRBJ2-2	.	TGCGCCAGCACCCCGACAGCGGGCGGCGGGGAGCTGTTTTTT	CASTPTAGGGELFF
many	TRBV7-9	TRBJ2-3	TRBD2	TGTGCCAGCAGCACGAAGCGGGAGGGCAGAAGCACAGATACGCAGTATTTT	CASSTKREGRSTDTQYF
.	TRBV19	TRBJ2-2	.	TGTGCCAGTAGTATAGATCCAGGGAAGAACGGGGAGCTGTTTTTT	CASSIDPGKNGELFF
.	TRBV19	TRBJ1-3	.	TGTGCCAGTAGCCTCCCAACAGGTTCCTCTGGAAACACCATATATTTT	CASSLPTGSSGNTIYF
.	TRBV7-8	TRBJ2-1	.	TGTGCCAGCAGCTTAACACGGGACAATGAGCAGTTCTTC	CASSLTRDNEQFF
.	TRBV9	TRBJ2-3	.	TGTGCCAGCAGCGTAGGGCGGGAAACGTACACAGATACGCAGTATTTT	CASSVGRETYTDTQYF
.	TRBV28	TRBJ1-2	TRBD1	TGTGCCAGCAGTTTACGTGAAAGCAGGGGGCTTGTTGGCTACACCTTC	CASSLRESRGLVGYTF
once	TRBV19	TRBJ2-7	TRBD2	TGTGCCAGTAGTTGGACTAGCGGCACCTACGAGCAGTACTTC	CASSWTSGTYEQYF
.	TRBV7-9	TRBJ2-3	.	TGTGCCAGCAGCACTATACTAAGCGGCACAGATACGCAGTATTTT	CASSTILSGTDTQYF
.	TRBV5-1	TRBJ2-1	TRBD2	TGCGCCAGCAGCTTGGGGGGACTAGCGGGAGACACCAATGAGCAGTTCTTC	CASSLGGLAGDTNEQFF
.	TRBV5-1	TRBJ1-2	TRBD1	TGCGCCAGCAGCGACAGGGGAGAGAGCTATGGCTACACCTTC	CASSDRGESYGYTF